This paragraph reports one T cell receptor beta chain. Its antigen is unidentified. The data stem from a study of cytomegalovirus exposure and HLA in healthy donors. This CDR3 comprises 16 residues. Germline trimming cut 3 bases from V and 2 bases from J; bases unmatched to any gene: 5. Germline V gene lookup returns CDR1 LGHNA and CDR2 YNFKEQ. Overall study results and limits: Researchers catalogued some 160 TCR beta chains as cytomegalovirus-associated.

Researchers ran the PCR with 60 Vbeta and 13 Jbeta primers. Clones were read by immunoSEQ multiplex PCR, and TCRdb kept only the in-frame ones, dropping some. The table has about 300,000 clones, roughly 88% seen once. The chain is built from TRBV4-2 and TRBJ2-5; TRBD2 matches 11 bases. What was sequenced was PBMCs. The clonotype originates from a man in his forties in good health and CMV-seropositive. The CDR3 loop is CASSQASGRLQETQYF. CDR3 in DNA: TGTGCCAGCAGCCAGGCTAGCGGGAGGCTGCAAGAGACCCAGTACTTC.